The clone carrying this TCR beta chain was seen once. This sample stems from a study of blood T cell repertoires in COVID-19. Data came from immunoSEQ multiplex PCR; TCRdb stores just in-frame clones and leaves some out. The table includes almost 300,000 clones, just under 90% detected once. Germline V gene data show CDR1 as SGHRS and CDR2 as YFSETQ. This CDR3 is built from 19 residues. V shed 4 bases and J 3 bases; nucleotides not matched to a gene: 11. This sequence joins TRBV5-1 and TRBJ2-2; TRBD2 matches at 14 bases. Material for sequencing was peripheral blood. The sequence was collected from a woman in her thirties with COVID-19, enrolled during active disease. CDR3 residues: CASSHRGTSGGTYTGELFF. CDR3 bases: TGCGCCAGCAGCCACAGAGGGACTAGCGGGGGAACCTACACCGGGGAGCTGTTTTTT.